The 31 T cell receptor beta chains given below trace back to one sample, sequenced in a study of memory CD4+ T cells and cytomegalovirus serostatus. Single viable CD3+CD4+CD8-CD45RO+ cells were sorted as the memory CD4+ T cells. Profiling relied on immunoSEQ multiplex PCR, and the TCRdb table lists in-frame clones only, not all of them. The table has 35,000 to 45,000 clones, about four fifths seen once. Sequenced input: memory CD4+ T cells from blood. These TCRs come from an adult in good health and CMV-seronegative.

The chain couples TRBV7-2 to TRBJ1-4; weak D call: TRBD1 (5 bases). In germline, CDR1 is SGHTA, CDR2 FQGNSA. CDR3 length: 15 residues. Trimming took off 6 bases at V and 3 bases at J, with 14 bases between the two ends. The CDR3 loop is CASRVAGRANEKLFF. The DNA of the CDR3 is TGTGCCAGCAGGGTAGCAGGCAGGGCTAATGAAAAACTGTTTTTT.

This rearrangement joins TRBV20-1 to TRBJ1-2; weak D call: TRBD1 (6 bases). V was shortened by 6 bases and J by 6 bases, with 11 bases between the two germline ends. The CDR3 extends over 11 amino acids. From germline, CDR1 is DFQATT and CDR2 SNEGSKA (reference sequence). In DNA, the CDR3 is TGCAGTGCCAGGGGTCTCGATGGCTACACCTTC. Its translation: CSARGLDGYTF.

The chain carries TRBV10-2 and TRBJ2-3; 7 nucleotides match TRBD2. The V gene end was trimmed by 6 bases and the J gene end by 1 base; junction bases not matched to a gene: 4. Germline values: CDR1 WSHSY, CDR2 SAAADI. CDR3 length: 14 amino acids. The CDR3 DNA reads TGCGCCAGCAGAGCAACTAGCGGCACAGATACGCAGTATTTT. Encoded protein: CASRATSGTDTQYF.

This chain joins TRBV29-1 and TRBJ2-3, with D tentatively TRBD1 (7 bases). This CDR3 is built from 13 residues. V lost 4 bases to trimming and J lost 5 bases, with 13 bases between them. Germline V CDR1 and CDR2: SQVTM, ANQGSEA. The CDR3 bases are TGCAGCGTTGGGAGGGGGCGGAAAGATACGCAGTATTTT. It yields the protein CSVGRGRKDTQYF.

Comments on this clone: Mismatch with germline at one junction end may stem from a read error. The sample carries other DNA sequences with the same CDR3. This chain links TRBV7-6 with TRBJ2-7, with TRBD2 matching 10 bases. The CDR3 has 15 amino acids. Per germline, CDR1 SGHVS and CDR2 FNYEAQ. In nucleotides, the CDR3 is TGTGCCAGCAGCTTGCTAGCGGGAGAGCCGGTAGAGCAGTATTTC. Translating it yields CASSLLAGEPVEQYF.

On this clone: This CDR3 is also generated by other DNA sequences in the sample. The chain links TRBV4-1 to TRBJ1-2; D is unclear. V was trimmed by 1 base and J by 2 bases, leaving 8 bases between them. CDR1 is MGHRA and CDR2 is YSYEKL in the germline V gene. The CDR3 totals 14 residues. The CDR3 DNA sequence: TGCGCCAGCAGCCAAGGTACCGGGAACTATGGCTACACCTTC. As protein: CASSQGTGNYGYTF.

V gene TRBV4-2 combines with J gene TRBJ1-2, with 8 bases lining up with TRBD1. The CDR3 runs to 13 residues. Germline lookup yields CDR1 LGHNA and CDR2 YNFKEQ. The junction had 6 bases not matched to a gene; V was cut back by 4 bases and J by 8 bases. The CDR3 region has the DNA TGTGCCAGCAGCCCTTTGACAGGGGACGGCTACACCTTC. Amino acids: CASSPLTGDGYTF.

This chain joins TRBV11-3 and TRBJ1-2; the match to TRBD1 covers 12 bases. J was trimmed by 4 bases and V by 5 bases; bases with no gene match: 11. CDR1 and CDR2 from the germline V gene are SGHNT and YENEEA. There are 17 residues in the CDR3. CDR3 nucleotides: TGTGCCAGCAGCCCCTCTCGGGACAGGGGGCGCAGCTATGGCTACACCTTC. This translates into CASSPSRDRGRSYGYTF.

The chain couples TRBV5-1 to TRBJ2-7, with D hard to call. The CDR3 is made up of 12 amino acids. Germline CDR1 SGHRS, CDR2 YFSETQ. V shed 4 bases and J shed 2 bases, with 7 bases lying between them. DNA for the CDR3: TGCGCCAGCAGCAAGACGACCTACGAGCAGTACTTC. It yields the protein CASSKTTYEQYF.

The CDR3 DNA sequence: TGTGCCAGCTCACCACTGTCTAGACAGACCGGGGAGCTGTTTTTT. Its protein is CASSPLSRQTGELFF. V and J are TRBV18 and TRBJ2-2, with D possibly TRBD1 on 5 matching bases. Germline loops: CDR1 KGHSH, CDR2 LQKENI. The CDR3 loop spans 15 amino acids. The germline V and J ends were trimmed by 1 base and 5 bases, with 11 bases remaining between them.

CDR3 sequence reads: CASSEGVTEPQHF. The CDR3 nucleotides are TGTGCCAGCAGCGAGGGGGTAACGGAGCCCCAGCATTTT. This rearrangement joins TRBV5-6 to TRBJ1-5, with D tentatively TRBD1 (6 bases). V was trimmed by 4 bases and J by 8 bases, leaving 13 bases between them. The CDR3 length is 13 residues. Germline V gene data show CDR1 as SGHDT and CDR2 as YYEEEE.

This chain joins TRBV5-5 and TRBJ2-3; 8 positions agree with TRBD1. The CDR3 covers 16 residues. Looked up from germline, CDR1 is SGHKS and CDR2 is YYEKEE (reference sequence). Unmatched junction bases numbered 8, after V lost 2 bases and J lost 3 bases. CDR3 nucleotide sequence: TGTGCCAGCAGCTTAAACTGGCGACAGGGGACAGATACGCAGTATTTT. It specifies CASSLNWRQGTDTQYF.

This clone was seen just once. The chain recombines TRBV12-5 with TRBJ2-3; tentative D call: TRBD2 (5 bases). CDR3 size: 12 residues. Germline CDR1 and CDR2: LGHNT and FRNRAP. Trimming took 4 bases from V and 6 from J, leaving 8 bases between them. The CDR3 DNA follows: TGTGCTAGTGGTTCGTTAGCGGATACGCAGTATTTT. The encoded protein is CASGSLADTQYF.

The rearrangement links TRBV9 to TRBJ2-7; TRBD1 agrees at 9 bases. Germline CDR1 is SGDLS and CDR2 is YYNGEE. The ends lost 0 bases at V and 5 bases at J; junction bases unmatched: 9. This CDR3 spans 16 amino acids. Written as DNA, the CDR3 is TGTGCCAGCAGCGTAGCTTTGGGACAGGGAATAGACGAGCAGTACTTC. It encodes CASSVALGQGIDEQYF.

The chain carries TRBV5-6 and TRBJ2-2, with TRBD1 matching 12 bases. Unmatched junction bases numbered 9, after V lost 4 bases and J lost 5 bases. The CDR3 has 17 residues. Per the germline V gene, CDR1 is SGHDT and CDR2 is YYEEEE. CDR3 DNA: TGTGCCAGCAGCGGGGGGACAGGGGGCGCGGTTACCGGGGAGCTGTTTTTT. Its protein is CASSGGTGGAVTGELFF.

The chain carries TRBV7-2 and TRBJ2-7; D is unresolved. V was shortened by 1 base and J by 1 base, with 11 bases between the two germline ends. The V gene's germline CDR1 is SGHTA and CDR2 FQGNSA. This CDR3 has 15 residues. The CDR3 region is CASSLEVGYSYEQYF. As DNA, the CDR3 is TGTGCCAGCAGCTTAGAGGTCGGCTATTCCTACGAGCAGTACTTC.

The rearrangement joins TRBV10-3 to TRBJ2-2; the match to TRBD2 covers 7 bases. The CDR3 consists of 14 residues. Per germline, CDR1 ENHRY and CDR2 SYGVKD. With 10 bases clipped from V and 0 bases from J, the junction kept 5 bases outside the gene matches. CDR3 DNA: TGTGCCACAGCGGGACCGTCGAACACCGGGGAGCTGTTTTTT. Protein: CATAGPSNTGELFF.

The V call is TRBV6-6, the J call TRBJ1-3; D not resolved. Germline V gene sequence: CDR1 MNHNY, CDR2 SVGAGI (reference sequence). The CDR3 has 15 amino acids. V gave up 2 bases and J gave up 0 bases, with 8 bases separating them. CDR3 in DNA: TGTGCCAGCAGTTACGGGTCCGACTCTGGAAACACCATATATTTT. Protein product: CASSYGSDSGNTIYF.

V is TRBV4-1 and J is TRBJ1-4; D call uncertain. The CDR3 loop spans 17 amino acids. The germline gives CDR1 MGHRA, CDR2 YSYEKL. The V end lost 4 bases, the J end lost 12 bases, and 27 bases lay between the germline ends. The CDR3 here is CASSRLNLVRAEGELFF. The CDR3, as DNA: TGCGCCAGCAGCCGCCTCAATTTAGTCCGGGCGGAAGGAGAACTGTTTTTT.

This clone was found a few times. The chain links TRBV6-5 to TRBJ1-2; the match to TRBD1 covers 8 bases. V trimming: 6 bases; J trimming: 8 bases; junction bases outside the gene matches: 5. The germline CDR1 and CDR2 sequences are MNHEY and SVGAGI. CDR3 length: 12 residues. Here the CDR3 DNA reads TGTGCCAGCAGGGACAGGGCTGTCGGCTACACCTTC. Encoded protein: CASRDRAVGYTF.

The rearrangement uses TRBV19 and TRBJ2-2; D uncertain. Trimming stripped 3 bases from V and 3 bases from J, with 2 bases between. The CDR3 is 12 residues long. Germline CDR1 and CDR2: LNHDA and SQIVND (reference sequence). Here the CDR3 DNA reads TGTGCCAGTAGTATCCACACCGGGGAGCTGTTTTTT. Translating gives CASSIHTGELFF.

This rearrangement joins TRBV11-3 to TRBJ2-7; the match to TRBD2 covers 8 bases. J was trimmed by 3 bases and V by 5 bases; bases with no gene match: 6. The CDR3 extends over 14 amino acids. The germline gives CDR1 SGHNT, CDR2 YENEEA. For the CDR3, the DNA is TGTGCCAGCAGCCCGAGCGGGAGTATCTACGAGCAGTACTTC. It yields the protein CASSPSGSIYEQYF.

V usage is TRBV5-1 and J usage is TRBJ2-2, with TRBD2 as a possible D gene (8 bases). CDR1 and CDR2 (germline): SGHRS, YFSETQ. V was shortened by 1 base and J by 5 bases, with 12 bases between the two germline ends. This CDR3 spans 15 amino acids. As DNA, the CDR3 is TGCGCCAGCAGCTTGTTAGCGGGACAGACCGGGGAGCTGTTTTTT. This gives the protein CASSLLAGQTGELFF.

CDR3 in amino acids: CASSFGFGAEGYTF. For the CDR3, the DNA is TGTGCCAGCAGCTTTGGATTTGGCGCGGAAGGCTACACCTTC. V usage is TRBV11-2 and J usage is TRBJ1-2; unclear D gene. The germline V and J ends were trimmed by 3 bases and 8 bases, with 16 bases remaining between them. CDR3 size: 14 residues. Looked up from germline, CDR1 is SGHAT and CDR2 is FQNNGV.

The genes are TRBV15 and TRBJ2-7; D is uncertain. The CDR3 runs 16 residues. The germline V and J ends were trimmed by 0 bases and 4 bases, with 16 bases remaining between them. Germline CDR1 and CDR2: LNHNV and YYDKDF (reference sequence). CDR3 DNA: TGTGCCACCAGCAGAGATTTTGGTCAATCCGGATACGAGCAGTACTTC. Translated: CATSRDFGQSGYEQYF.

The chain recombines TRBV30 with TRBJ2-6; D is ambiguous. The CDR3 loop spans 14 amino acids. The V gene lost 1 base and the J gene lost 1 base, with 5 bases spanning the gap. From germline, CDR1 is GTSNPN and CDR2 SVGIG (reference sequence). CDR3 amino acids: CAWSDLSGANVLTF. The CDR3, as DNA: TGTGCCTGGAGTGACCTTTCTGGGGCCAACGTCCTGACTTTC.

The chain links TRBV7-9 to TRBJ1-4; 7 bases map to TRBD1. This CDR3 comprises 15 residues. Unmatched junction bases numbered 9, after V lost 5 bases and J lost 6 bases. The V gene's germline CDR1 is SEHNR and CDR2 FQNEAQ (reference sequence). In DNA form, the CDR3 reads TGTGCCAGCAGCCCCAAGGGGGCGAGGGATGAAAAACTGTTTTTT. Translation: CASSPKGARDEKLFF.

To note about this clone: Other nucleotide sequences from this sample produce the same CDR3. This chain uses TRBV11-3 with TRBJ1-3, with 9 bases aligning to TRBD1. Trimming at V came to 5 bases and at J to 4 bases, leaving 9 bases not matched to a gene. The germline V gene has CDR1 SGHNT and CDR2 YENEEA. This CDR3 region has 16 residues. CDR3 loop: CASSPRTGVSGNTIYF. In DNA, the CDR3 is TGTGCCAGCAGCCCGCGGACAGGGGTTTCGGGAAACACCATATATTTT. The full variable domain, rest sourced from reference TRBV11-3 and TRBJ1-3, is EAGVVQSPRYKIIEKKQPVAFWCNPISGHNTLYWYLQNLGQGPELLIRYENEEAVDDSQLPKDRFSAERLKGVDSTLKIQPAELGDSAVYLCASSPRTGVSGNTIYFGEGSWLTVV.

This clone appeared a single time. This chain uses TRBV30 with TRBJ1-2; unclear D gene. Trimming left V 0 bases short and J 4 bases short, with 6 bases between. The CDR3 totals 12 residues. Looked up from germline, CDR1 is GTSNPN and CDR2 is SVGIG (reference sequence). The CDR3 spells CAWSVMSYGYTF. CDR3 coding DNA: TGTGCCTGGAGTGTTATGAGCTATGGCTACACCTTC.

This clone was seen only a few times. The genes are TRBV7-2 and TRBJ2-5, with TRBD2 matching over 12 bases. Germline V gene sequence: CDR1 SGHTA, CDR2 FQGNSA. V trimming: 4 bases; J trimming: 4 bases; junction bases outside the gene matches: 4. This CDR3 comprises 15 residues. CDR3 sequence: CASSSTSGSSETQYF. CDR3 coding DNA: TGTGCCAGCAGCTCGACTAGCGGGAGCTCAGAGACCCAGTACTTC.

The chain employs TRBV30 and TRBJ1-1; D is unresolved. The CDR3 consists of 11 residues. Germline CDR1 is GTSNPN and CDR2 is SVGIG (reference sequence). V was pared by 4 bases and J by 6 bases, with 9 bases between. CDR3 protein: CAWKTSAEAFF. The CDR3, as DNA: TGTGCCTGGAAGACATCAGCTGAAGCTTTCTTT.